The present entry profiles one TCR beta chain with its context. Its antigen remains unidentified. The sample is drawn from a study of cytotoxic CD8 clonotypes in ibrutinib-treated CLL. Germline CDR1 is SGHTS and CDR2 is YDEGEE. The ends were cut back, 3 bases at V and 2 bases at J, with 18 bases in the middle. The CDR3 has 16 residues. Study findings and constraints: Clonality went up at the time of ibrutinib response, stayed stable in sustained remission, and later dropped back toward its baseline level at progression. While tracking circulating CD8+ T-cell counts, baseline clonality exceeded that of age-matched healthy donors.

TCRdb keeps only in-frame clones here, not all; method: immunoSEQ multiplex PCR. Among approximately 84,000 clones listed, about 86% were seen once. Here the sequenced sample was PBMCs, taken before ibrutinib treatment. The clonotype was recovered from a human donor with chronic lymphocytic leukemia. This chain links TRBV5-8 with TRBJ2-7; D could derive from TRBD1 or TRBD2 (5 bases each). This chain's CDR3 is CASSSFGADRAYEQYF. CDR3 coding DNA: TGTGCCAGCAGCTCATTCGGGGCAGATCGCGCCTACGAGCAGTACTTC.